The clone carrying this T cell receptor beta chain came up a few times. Its antigen is currently unknown. These data are taken from a study of early T cells in non-severe SARS-CoV-2 infection. Looking at the study overall: Alpha and beta chains were unpaired, from unsorted whole-blood bulk RNA.

The length of the CDR3 is 14 residues. Trimming took off 5 bases at V and 5 bases at J, with 12 bases between the two ends. CDR1 and CDR2 from the germline V gene are SGHTA and FQGNSA. Unique molecular identifiers were attached to individual cDNA molecules. TCRdb redid the calling of the 5' RACE reads with MiXCR, one entry per CDR3 protein. Altogether 75,000 to 80,000 distinct CDR3 sequences are present, 11% being singletons, with the ten largest covering more than 10%. Overall study findings and caveats: In VDJdb matching, anti-spike CD8 responses were favored while private and CD4 specificities went missing.

This receptor was taken from an adult who was a healthcare worker with PCR-confirmed SARS-CoV-2 infection or an uninfected control (not recorded which). Here the sequenced sample was whole blood, taken at baseline. The chain links TRBV7-2 to TRBJ1-4, with unresolved D. CDR3 region: CASSLGGRNEKLFF. DNA for the CDR3: TGTGCCAGCAGCCTAGGAGGGCGGAATGAAAAACTGTTTTTT. Based on the CDR3 plus reference TRBV7-2 and TRBJ1-4, the full variable domain is GAGVSQSPSNKVTEKGKDVELRCDPISGHTALYWYRQSLGQGLEFLIYFQGNSAPDKSGLPSDRFSAERTGGSVSTLTIQRTQQEDSAVYLCASSLGGRNEKLFFGSGTQLSVL.